One sample yielded the 8 T cell receptor beta chains listed below, sequenced in a study of cytomegalovirus exposure and HLA in healthy donors. 13 Jbeta primers and 60 Vbeta primers were used for the PCR. Data came from immunoSEQ multiplex PCR; TCRdb stores just in-frame clones and leaves some out. This table holds 130,000 to 150,000 clones, roughly 76% found once. Sequencing used PBMCs. Receptors were obtained from a woman aged 40 to 50 in good health and CMV-seronegative.

V and J are TRBV28 and TRBJ1-6; 10 bases map to TRBD1. The CDR3 extends over 16 amino acids. The V gene end was trimmed by 4 bases and the J gene end by 6 bases; junction bases not matched to a gene: 6. Germline CDR1 is MDHEN and CDR2 is SYDVKM. The CDR3 loop reads CASSSPTGGSNSPLHF. CDR3 DNA: TGTGCCAGCAGTTCCCCGACAGGGGGCTCTAATTCACCCCTCCACTTT.

This rearrangement joins TRBV5-1 to TRBJ2-6; 7 bases fit TRBD1. The V segment lost 5 bases and the J segment 7 bases; nucleotides outside the gene matches: 9. This CDR3 has 15 amino acids. In germline, CDR1 is SGHRS, CDR2 YFSETQ. As DNA, the CDR3 is TGCGCCAGCAGAACGGACAGGCTGGGAGCCAACGTCCTGACTTTC. It yields the protein CASRTDRLGANVLTF.

The rearrangement links TRBV4-1 to TRBJ1-1; D remains ambiguous. CDR1 and CDR2 from the germline V gene are MGHRA and YSYEKL. V was clipped by 2 bases and J by 1 base, with 5 bases between them. The CDR3 has 13 amino acids. The CDR3 DNA reads TGCGCCAGCAGCCAACACAAGAACACTGAAGCTTTCTTT. Its protein is CASSQHKNTEAFF.

The chain combines TRBV4-2 with TRBJ1-1; D not certain. CDR1 is LGHNA, CDR2 YNFKEQ, per germline. The CDR3 has 17 residues. V lost 4 bases and J 0 bases, leaving 18 bases between the germline ends. As DNA, the CDR3 is TGTGCCAGCAGCCCGGGTCGGGGAGGGAGGATGAACACTGAAGCTTTCTTT. It yields the protein CASSPGRGGRMNTEAFF.

This clone was recorded a few times. V is TRBV5-1 and J is TRBJ1-1; tentative D call: TRBD1 (6 bases). Trimming stripped 0 bases from V and 4 bases from J, with 13 bases between. Germline V gives CDR1 SGHRS, CDR2 YFSETQ. The CDR3 runs to 15 residues. The DNA of the CDR3 is TGCGCCAGCAGCTTGGAGTCACCAGGGGCCACTGAAGCTTTCTTT. Protein sequence: CASSLESPGATEAFF.

This chain connects TRBV27 to TRBJ1-2; 7 bases map to TRBD1. The CDR3 is 13 residues long. Germline lookup yields CDR1 MNHEY and CDR2 SMNVEV (reference sequence). V shed 3 bases, J shed 2 bases, and the junction held 0 bases outside the gene matches. CDR3 in amino acids: CASSFRGNYGYTF. As DNA, the CDR3 is TGTGCCAGCAGTTTCAGGGGGAACTATGGCTACACCTTC.

V usage is TRBV27 and J usage is TRBJ1-2; D is possibly TRBD1 (5 bases). The CDR3 contains 16 residues. The ends were cut back, 5 bases at V and 4 bases at J, with 20 bases in the middle. CDR1 MNHEY and CDR2 SMNVEV come from the germline V gene (reference sequence). In DNA, the CDR3 is TGTGCCAGCAGTCCCCAAGGGGCAGGGAGGGCCTATGGCTACACCTTC. It encodes CASSPQGAGRAYGYTF.

This chain links TRBV29-1 with TRBJ1-1; D is uncertain. Per germline, CDR1 SQVTM and CDR2 ANQGSEA. The CDR3 runs to 14 residues. The ends were cut back, 3 bases at V and 0 bases at J, with 11 bases in the middle. The CDR3 loop reads CSVEGGRMNTEAFF. Written as DNA, the CDR3 is TGCAGCGTTGAGGGTGGCAGGATGAACACTGAAGCTTTCTTT.